The 14 T cell receptor beta chains below all came from one sample that was sequenced in a study of CD8+CD57+ T cells in acquired aplastic anemia. Genomic DNA, the template, was used for profiling of the TCR beta VDJ and CDR3. TCRdb re-derived calls from the reads in MiXCR, one entry per CDR3 protein. The sample carries tens of thousands of distinct CDR3 sequences, around 80% recorded once. Sequenced material: sorted CD4+, CD8+, or CD8+CD57+ T cells (not recorded which) from PBMCs. The receptors here all came from a human donor in good health, serving as a control.

This clonotype was found once. CDR3 in DNA: TGTGCCAGCAGCTTGGCGTGGGGTCTCTCCTACAATGAGCAGTTCTTC. Amino acids: CASSLAWGLSYNEQFF. V is TRBV25-1 and J is TRBJ2-1, with unresolved D. This CDR3 comprises 16 residues. Germline lookup yields CDR1 MGHDK and CDR2 SYGVNS. V was shortened by 6 bases and J by 0 bases, with 15 bases between the two germline ends.

The rearrangement joins TRBV19 to TRBJ1-2, with a possible D match to TRBD1 (5 bases). The CDR3 totals 13 residues. The germline V and J ends were trimmed by 4 bases and 8 bases, with 14 bases remaining between them. The germline CDR1 and CDR2 sequences are LNHDA and SQIVND (reference sequence). CDR3 amino acids: CASSRGDFWGYTF. The CDR3 coding sequence is TGTGCCAGTAGTAGGGGGGACTTCTGGGGCTACACCTTC. Using reference TRBV19 and TRBJ1-2 for the parts outside the CDR3, the full variable domain is DGGITQSPKYLFRKEGQNVTLSCEQNLNHDAMYWYRQDPGQGLRLIYYSQIVNDFQKGDIAEGYSVSREKKESFPLTVTSAQKNPTAFYLCASSRGDFWGYTFGSGTRLTVV.

The chain couples TRBV7-9 to TRBJ1-2; D perhaps matches TRBD1 (5 bases). This CDR3 contains 13 residues. V lost 3 bases and J lost 8, with 13 bases in between. The V gene's germline CDR1 is SEHNR and CDR2 FQNEAQ (reference sequence). CDR3 nucleotide sequence: TGTGCCAGCAGCTTCGGGACGAGGGTGGGCTACACCTTC. It codes for CASSFGTRVGYTF.

V gene TRBV25-1 combines with J gene TRBJ2-1, with D hard to call. Germline assignment: CDR1 MGHDK and CDR2 SYGVNS. The CDR3 totals 13 residues. With 3 bases removed from V and 4 bases from J, the gap between germline ends came to 7 bases. The CDR3 protein is CASSDLRYNEQFF. The CDR3 DNA reads TGTGCCAGCAGTGATCTACGGTACAATGAGCAGTTCTTC.

This chain joins TRBV15 and TRBJ1-2; D is possibly TRBD1 (5 bases). The CDR3 is 17 amino acids. Deletions cut 0 bases from V and 0 bases from J, with 14 bases between. CDR1 is LNHNV and CDR2 is YYDKDF in the germline V gene (reference sequence). The CDR3 nucleotides are TGTGCCACCAGCAGAGATCTGGGGCAGCAGACTAACTATGGCTACACCTTC. Translating gives CATSRDLGQQTNYGYTF.

The chain uses TRBV20-1 and TRBJ2-5; TRBD2 agrees at 8 bases. This CDR3 is 13 amino acids long. The germline V gene has CDR1 DFQATT and CDR2 SNEGSKA (reference sequence). With 3 bases clipped from V and 0 bases from J, the junction kept 0 bases outside the gene matches. As DNA, the CDR3 is TGCAGTGCTAGGACTAGCGACCAAGAGACCCAGTACTTC. Translating gives CSARTSDQETQYF.

The J gene is TRBJ1-1, the V gene TRBV10-2; D might be TRBD1 (5 bases). Germline CDR1 is WSHSY and CDR2 is SAAADI. The CDR3 contains 14 residues. The V gene lost 6 bases and the J gene lost 4 bases, with 15 bases spanning the gap. The DNA of the CDR3 is TGCGCCAGCAGCCAAGAGGGGTTCGGCACTGAAGCTTTCTTT. As protein: CASSQEGFGTEAFF.

The chain combines TRBV7-6 with TRBJ1-1; D call uncertain. Germline V gene data show CDR1 as SGHVS and CDR2 as FNYEAQ. Trimming pared 6 bases from V and 1 base from J, leaving 9 bases between. This CDR3 comprises 13 residues. CDR3 sequence (DNA): TGTGCCAGCAGAGGGCAGCCGAACACTGAAGCTTTCTTT. Translated, it gives CASRGQPNTEAFF.

J is TRBJ1-5 and V is TRBV24-1; tentatively, D is TRBD1 (5 bases). The V end was cut by 5 bases, the J end by 6 bases, with 19 bases between. Germline V gene sequence: CDR1 KGHDR, CDR2 SFDVKD. The CDR3 runs to 16 residues. The CDR3 here is CATSARGTGVGQPQHF. The CDR3 DNA follows: TGTGCCACCAGTGCCAGAGGGACCGGGGTCGGTCAGCCCCAGCATTTT.

The chain carries TRBV2 and TRBJ2-7, with TRBD1 matching over 8 bases. From germline, CDR1 is SNHLY and CDR2 FYNNEI. The CDR3 loop spans 14 amino acids. Losses at the gene ends were 6 bases for V and 2 bases for J; bases not matched to a gene: 6. The CDR3 nucleotides are TGTGCCAGCAGACCAGGACAGGGTACCTACGAGCAGTACGTC. Protein: CASRPGQGTYEQYV.

The J gene is TRBJ1-4, the V gene TRBV25-1; TRBD1 agrees at 8 bases. V trimming: 5 bases; J trimming: 1 base; junction bases outside the gene matches: 6. This CDR3 spans 16 amino acids. The germline gives CDR1 MGHDK, CDR2 SYGVNS. CDR3 residues: CASSPPDRETNEKLFF. The DNA for the CDR3 is TGTGCCAGCAGTCCCCCGGACAGGGAAACTAATGAAAAACTGTTTTTT.

The chain joins TRBV29-1 to TRBJ1-2; D gene unclear. Deletions cut 7 bases from V and 0 bases from J, with 9 bases between. Germline-derived CDR1 and CDR2 are SQVTM and ANQGSEA. The CDR3 is 12 amino acids. CDR3 nucleotides: TGCAGCGGCGGCTATTCTAACTATGGCTACACCTTC. This sequence encodes CSGGYSNYGYTF. The whole variable domain, remainder taken from reference TRBV29-1 and TRBJ1-2, is SAVISQKPSRDICQRGTSLTIQCQVDSQVTMMFWYRQQPGQSLTLIATANQGSEATYESGFVIDKFPISRPNLTFSTLTVSNMSPEDSSIYLCSGGYSNYGYTFGSGTRLTVV.

This clonotype was found many times. The chain is built from TRBV4-3 and TRBJ1-3; no clear D. Between the trimmed V and J ends, which lost 2 bases and 0 bases, there was a span of 11 bases. Per germline, CDR1 LGHNA and CDR2 YSLEER. This CDR3 comprises 16 residues. The DNA for the CDR3 is TGCGCCAGCAGCCAATCACAGAAATACTCTGGAAACACCATATATTTT. This sequence encodes CASSQSQKYSGNTIYF.

V usage is TRBV29-1 and J usage is TRBJ1-2; 11 positions agree with TRBD1. The CDR3 runs 13 residues. Trimming took 6 bases from V and 5 from J; bases not matched to a gene: 5. CDR1 is SQVTM, CDR2 ANQGSEA, per germline. For the CDR3, the DNA is TGCAGCGTACCGGGACAGGGGGTTTATGGCTACACCTTC. As protein: CSVPGQGVYGYTF.